The following is a TCR beta chain sequence with its context. Germline CDR1 reads LNHDA; CDR2 reads SQIVND (reference sequence). Unmatched junction bases numbered 7, after V lost 5 bases and J lost 2 bases. CDR3 length: 15 residues. The sample comes from a study of T-cell reconstitution after alpha-beta-depleted transplantation in children. Unique molecular identifiers were incorporated during preparation of the TCRbeta library. TCRdb re-analysed the PCR reads in MiXCR, keeping a single row per CDR3 protein. The sample yields about 340,000 distinct CDR3 sequences, 10% seen once. The chain employs TRBV19 and TRBJ2-7; 9 positions agree with TRBD1. The input for sequencing was PBMCs from the stem cell graft donor, taken from the stem cell graft. This TCR was sampled from a human donor who donated a stem cell graft to a child with acute lymphoblastic leukemia. The CDR3 here is CASSPDRGQAYEQYF. The CDR3 DNA follows: TGTGCCAGTAGTCCGGACAGGGGACAAGCCTACGAGCAGTACTTC.